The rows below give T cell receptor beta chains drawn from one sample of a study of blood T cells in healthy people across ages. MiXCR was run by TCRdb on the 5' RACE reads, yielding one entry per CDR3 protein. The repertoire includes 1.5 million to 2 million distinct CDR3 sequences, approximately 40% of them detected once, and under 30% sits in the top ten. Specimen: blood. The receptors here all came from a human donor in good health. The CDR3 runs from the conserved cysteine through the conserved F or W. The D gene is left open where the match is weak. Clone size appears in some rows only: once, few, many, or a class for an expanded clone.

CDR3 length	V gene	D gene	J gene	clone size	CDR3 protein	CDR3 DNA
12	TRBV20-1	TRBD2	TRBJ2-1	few	CSAEGLANEQFF	TGCAGTGCCGAGGGACTAGCCAATGAGCAGTTCTTC
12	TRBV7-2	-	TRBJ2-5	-	CASSPFSGTQYF	TGTGCCAGCAGCCCCTTCTCGGGGACCCAGTACTTC
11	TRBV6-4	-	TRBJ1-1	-	CASRSGREAFF	TGTGCCAGCAGGTCGGGGCGTGAAGCTTTCTTT
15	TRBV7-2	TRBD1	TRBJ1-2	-	CASSFPQGAKYGYTF	TGTGCCAGCAGCTTCCCGCAGGGGGCGAAGTATGGCTACACCTTC
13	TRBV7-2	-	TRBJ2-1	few	CAGTPGRYNEQFF	TGTGCCGGAACACCGGGCCGCTACAATGAGCAGTTCTTC
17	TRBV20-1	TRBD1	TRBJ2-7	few	CSARGPGTGDSSYEQYF	TGCAGTGCCAGAGGACCCGGGACAGGGGATTCCTCCTACGAGCAGTACTTC
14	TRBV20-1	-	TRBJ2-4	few	CSVAAQGGKNIQYF	TGCAGTGTCGCCGCGCAGGGGGGCAAAAACATTCAGTACTTC
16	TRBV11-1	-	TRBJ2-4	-	CASSPRLDRYLREQYF	TGTGCCAGCAGCCCGAGATTGGACAGATACCTACGTGAGCAGTACTTC
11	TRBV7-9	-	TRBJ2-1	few	CASSLSYGQFF	TGTGCCAGCAGCTTAAGTTATGGGCAGTTCTTC
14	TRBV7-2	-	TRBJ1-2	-	CASSLDTSPRGYTF	TGTGCCAGCAGCTTAGATACCTCCCCTAGGGGCTACACCTTC
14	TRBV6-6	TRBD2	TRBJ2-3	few	CASSYAGGPDTQYF	TGTGCCAGCAGTTACGCGGGGGGACCCGATACGCAGTATTTT
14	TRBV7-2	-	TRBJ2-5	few	CASSLGTNLETQYF	TGTGCCAGCAGCTTAGGGACTAACCTGGAGACCCAGTACTTC
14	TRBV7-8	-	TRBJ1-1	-	CASSLARDLTQAFF	TGTGCCAGCAGCTTAGCGAGGGACCTGACCCAAGCTTTCTTT
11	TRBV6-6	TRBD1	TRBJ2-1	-	CASSSRTGEFF	TGTGCCAGCAGTTCCAGGACAGGGGAGTTCTTC
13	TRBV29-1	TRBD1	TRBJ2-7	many	CSVRGTGGREQYF	TGCAGCGTGAGGGGGACAGGGGGGCGTGAGCAGTACTTC
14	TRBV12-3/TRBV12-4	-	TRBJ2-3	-	CANSFAGSTDTQYF	TGTGCCAACAGTTTTGCGGGGAGCACAGATACGCAGTATTTT
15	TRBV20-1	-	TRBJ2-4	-	CSAREIGTHGRIQYF	TGCAGTGCTAGAGAAATTGGAACACATGGCCGCATTCAGTACTTC
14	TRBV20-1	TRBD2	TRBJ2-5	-	CSATLAGGQTERYF	TGCAGTGCTACACTAGCGGGGGGCCAGACCGAGCGGTACTTC
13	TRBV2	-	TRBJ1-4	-	CASRDGYNEKLFF	TGTGCCAGCAGGGACGGATATAATGAAAAACTGTTTTTT
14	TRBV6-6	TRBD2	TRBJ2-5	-	CASRPAGGWETQYF	TGTGCCAGCAGACCAGCGGGGGGATGGGAGACCCAGTACTTC
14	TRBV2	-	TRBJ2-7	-	CASSEQGTLYEQYF	TGTGCCAGCAGTGAACAGGGGACCCTATACGAGCAGTACTTC
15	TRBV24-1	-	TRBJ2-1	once	CATSESGLSDYEQFF	TGTGCCACCAGTGAATCAGGGCTTTCGGATTATGAGCAGTTCTTC
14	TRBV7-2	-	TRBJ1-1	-	CASSWEDSRTEAFF	TGTGCCAGCAGCTGGGAGGACAGCCGCACTGAAGCTTTCTTT
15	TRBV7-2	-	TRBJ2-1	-	CASSLMGSNYNEQFF	TGTGCCAGCAGCTTAATGGGGTCCAACTACAATGAGCAGTTCTTC
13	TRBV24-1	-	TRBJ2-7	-	CATSDPPFYEQYF	TGTGCCACCAGCGACCCCCCTTTCTACGAGCAGTACTTC
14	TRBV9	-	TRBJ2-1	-	CASSVSSTDNEQFF	TGTGCCAGCAGCGTGAGTTCGACAGACAATGAGCAGTTCTTC